This T cell receptor (beta chain) is drawn from a study of tumor and adjacent non-tumor tissue in lung cancer. Study-level background: There were 11 to 13 adenocarcinoma, a couple of squamous cell carcinoma and 1 small cell lung cancer cases.

TCRbeta libraries were built with three rounds of nested PCR, modified from ARM-PCR. Using its own MiXCR run on the multiplex PCR reads, TCRdb lists one record per CDR3 protein. The data contain about 86,000 distinct CDR3 sequences, about 77% of them singletons. This CDR3 has 13 amino acids. Germline CDR1 is SGHAT and CDR2 is FQNNGV. This clonotype occurred a few times. Relative to the germline gene, one junction end is altered; a read error may explain this. This sample's RNA came from whole unsorted tissue. Distant lung tissue was collected more than 3 cm away from the tumor edge. The sample comprised distant non-tumor lung tissue. The clonotype comes from a woman aged 50 to 60 with non-small cell lung cancer. The J gene is TRBJ2-3, the V gene TRBV11-2; TRBD2 is a possible D gene (6 bases). The CDR3 bases are TGTGCCAGCAACTTAGAGACTAGAGGACCCCAGTATTTT. As protein: CASNLETRGPQYF.